The sequence of this TCR beta chain was determined in a study of beta chain features in type 1 diabetes. Across the whole study: Sorted cells, approximately 100,000,000 in number, were examined across all samples.

Donors underwent one heparinised blood draw, around 120 mL on average. Sorting that relied on CD45RO/CCR7/CD25/CD127/CD95/CD27 yielded CD4+ naive, central memory, regulatory and stem cell-like memory cells. Findings and limits, study-wide: TCRB CDR3 length was moderately but significantly reduced in all four CD4+ subsets of Type 1 diabetes patients.

In the case of this clone: Antigen unknown.

Every isolated RNA sample was fully reverse transcribed, so sequencing captured expressed TCRB transcripts. Method: immunoSEQ multiplex PCR; TCRdb's copy keeps in-frame clones and lacks some. The sample has about 450,000 clones, over 9.5% seen once. Germline V gene data show CDR1 as SGHRS and CDR2 as YFSETQ. The CDR3 covers 14 residues. Trimming pared 4 bases from V and 0 bases from J, leaving 8 bases between. The chain combines TRBV5-1 with TRBJ2-1, with D possibly matching TRBD1 (6 bases). This TCR was sampled from a woman aged 18 to 35 in good health. Sequenced: naive CD4+ T cells from blood. CDR3 amino acids: CASSQDSSYNEQFF. As DNA, the CDR3 is TGCGCCAGCAGCCAGGACAGCTCCTACAATGAGCAGTTCTTC. The whole variable domain, remainder taken from reference TRBV5-1 and TRBJ2-1, is KAGVTQTPRYLIKTRGQQVTLSCSPISGHRSVSWYQQTPGQGLQFLFEYFSETQRNKGNFPGRFSGRQFSNSRSEMNVSTLELGDSALYLCASSQDSSYNEQFFGPGTRLTVL.